What follows are 30 T cell receptor beta chains derived from one specimen sequenced in a study of CXCR3-negative and CXCR3-positive naive CD8 T cells (dated by TCRdb to the late 2010s). Points the paper makes about the study in general: TRB CDR3s from CXCR3-positive naive cells showed higher hydrophobicity (lower Kidera factor 4), lower energy, and higher strength and volume indices than CXCR3-negative naive cells.

The sequencer was a NextSeq 550. The Human TCR Profiling Kit (MiLaboratory) was used to make UMI-labeled 5' RACE TRB cDNA libraries. The reads were reprocessed in TCRdb, with one entry per CDR3 protein sequence and no accompanying DNA. This sample's table lists about 4,700 distinct CDR3 sequences. The biggest ten clones account for approximately 2.4% of the sample. No cognate antigen is known for these TCRs. The sequenced sample consisted of naive CXCR3+ CD8+ T cells from blood. In the paper's terms, the cell subset or site label means: CD45RO-CCR7+CD27+CD95- naive CD8+ T cells expressing CXCR3 (TNR3+). The receptors come from a human donor in good health. Some clones in this sample may be carry-over from other donors' samples.

This clonotype registers medium-sized by frequency. CDR3 region: CASSQELAGDTQYF. V is TRBV14 and J is TRBJ2-3; TCRdb gives TRBD2 as the D gene, but with no DNA this cannot be confirmed. Germline V gene sequence: CDR1 SGHDN, CDR2 FVKESK. There are 14 residues in the CDR3. The complete variable domain, with remaining parts taken from reference TRBV14 and TRBJ2-3, reads EAGVTQFPSHSVIEKGQTVTLRCDPISGHDNLYWYRRVMGKEIKFLLHFVKESKQDESGMPNNRFLAERTGGTYSTLKVQPAELEDSGVYFCASSQELAGDTQYFGPGTRLTVL.

The rearrangement joins TRBV13 to TRBJ2-7; TCRdb gives TRBD1 as the D gene, but with no DNA this cannot be confirmed. Germline lookup yields CDR1 PRHDT and CDR2 FYEKMQ (reference sequence). The CDR3 is 12 amino acids. CDR3 residues: CASSHTGYEQYF.

By frequency, this clonotype is large. The chain recombines TRBV27 with TRBJ1-2; the D call from TCRdb, TRBD1, cannot be confirmed without DNA. CDR3 length: 14 residues. Germline lookup yields CDR1 MNHEY and CDR2 SMNVEV (reference sequence). The CDR3 here is CASSPGTGAGGYTF.

The chain joins TRBV25-1 to TRBJ2-7. CDR1 and CDR2 from the germline V gene are MGHDK and SYGVNS. The CDR3 is 11 amino acids. CDR3 residues: CASSGAYEQYF.

In terms of frequency, this clonotype is medium-sized. This chain connects TRBV29-1 to TRBJ1-1; the TCRdb call, TRBD1, lacks DNA for checking. Germline CDR1 is SQVTM and CDR2 is ANQGSEA. CDR3 length: 16 amino acids. The CDR3 loop reads CSVRYSIGQGDTEAFF.

The chain joins TRBV10-3 to TRBJ1-1; the D gene TCRdb calls, TRBD1, cannot be checked with no DNA. Germline values: CDR1 ENHRY, CDR2 SYGVKD. CDR3 length: 14 residues. CDR3 region: CAITGLKGDTEAFF.

This clonotype counts as medium-sized (0.01 to 0.1%) by frequency. The chain recombines TRBV4-2 with TRBJ2-4; TCRdb's D call of TRBD2 is untestable without DNA. The CDR3 is 13 amino acids. CDR1 LGHNA and CDR2 YNFKEQ come from the germline V gene. The CDR3 loop is CASSAAIAGLQYF.

This clonotype counts as medium-sized (0.01 to 0.1%) by frequency. V is TRBV29-1 and J is TRBJ2-1; TCRdb reports TRBD2, a call that lacks DNA to check it against. This CDR3 contains 16 residues. Germline CDR1 is SQVTM and CDR2 is ANQGSEA. This CDR3 is CSVGGRLGLVGNEQFF.

Judged by frequency, this clonotype is medium-sized. The chain employs TRBV12-3 or TRBV12-4 and TRBJ1-1; TCRdb calls TRBD1, which cannot be checked without DNA. This CDR3 has 11 amino acids. CDR3 residues: CASRWTGKTFF.

This clonotype registers medium-sized by frequency. The gene calls are TRBV4-1 and TRBJ2-7; TCRdb gives TRBD2 as the D gene, but with no DNA this cannot be confirmed. This CDR3 is 15 amino acids long. The germline gives CDR1 MGHRA, CDR2 YSYEKL. CDR3 sequence reads: CASSQEPGIVDEQYF.

The V and J genes are TRBV29-1 and TRBJ2-1; absent DNA, TCRdb's TRBD1 call cannot be checked. CDR1 and CDR2 from the germline V gene are SQVTM and ANQGSEA. The CDR3 has 12 amino acids. This CDR3 reads CSVETGTDEQFF.

J is TRBJ2-1 and V is TRBV5-6; TCRdb gives TRBD1 as the D gene, but with no DNA this cannot be confirmed. The CDR3 is made up of 14 amino acids. The germline CDR1 and CDR2 sequences are SGHDT and YYEEEE. CDR3 loop: CASSRTGEINEQFF.

By frequency, this clonotype registers medium-sized (0.01 to 0.1%). The genes are TRBV27 and TRBJ2-5; lacking DNA, the TRBD1 call made by TCRdb goes unchecked. The CDR3 is 14 residues long. Germline V gene data show CDR1 as MNHEY and CDR2 as SMNVEV (reference sequence). The CDR3 region is CASSDLGGGETQYF.

This clonotype is deemed medium-sized (0.01 to 0.1%) by its frequency. This rearrangement joins TRBV28 to TRBJ2-3; TCRdb's D call of TRBD2 is untestable without DNA. The CDR3 extends over 19 amino acids. CDR1 is MDHEN, CDR2 SYDVKM, per germline. CDR3: CASSFPTSGSSTGTDTQYF.

The V call is TRBV5-1, the J call TRBJ2-7; the TCRdb D gene call, TRBD2, has no DNA to confirm it. Germline V gives CDR1 SGHRS, CDR2 YFSETQ. The CDR3 runs 13 residues. CDR3 protein: CASRAGPPYEQYF.

This clonotype counts as medium-sized (0.01 to 0.1%) by frequency. CDR3 protein: CASSLESGSYNEQFF. This chain connects TRBV5-1 to TRBJ2-1; checking the TCRdb D call of TRBD2 is not possible without DNA. From germline, CDR1 is SGHRS and CDR2 YFSETQ. The CDR3 loop spans 15 amino acids.

Judged by frequency, this clonotype is medium-sized. The rearrangement uses TRBV7-2 and TRBJ2-3; TCRdb proposes TRBD2, but this gene call is untestable without DNA. From germline, CDR1 is SGHTA and CDR2 FQGNSA. The CDR3 sequence is 15 residues long. CDR3 amino acids: CASSSVAGVSDTQYF.

According to its frequency, this clonotype is medium-sized. V gene TRBV20-1 combines with J gene TRBJ1-5; absent DNA, TCRdb's TRBD1 call cannot be checked. CDR3 length: 16 amino acids. Germline assignment: CDR1 DFQATT and CDR2 SNEGSKA (reference sequence). The CDR3 sequence is CSASFPSGQHNQPQHF.

V gene TRBV12-3 or TRBV12-4 combines with J gene TRBJ2-2. This CDR3 spans 13 amino acids. The CDR3 loop is CASSLSMTGELFF.

The J gene is TRBJ1-6, the V gene TRBV21-1; no DNA is available, so the TRBD1 call from TCRdb remains unchecked. TRBV21-1 is annotated as a pseudogene. CDR3 size: 17 residues. The CDR3 here is CASTLVVYRDTHLTLHF.

The CDR3 sequence: CASSLPPYNEQFF. This rearrangement joins TRBV7-3 to TRBJ2-1; TCRdb's assignment of TRBD1 cannot be checked, as there is no DNA. The length of the CDR3 is 13 residues. Germline V gives CDR1 SGHTA, CDR2 FQGTGA.

This chain links TRBV5-1 with TRBJ1-1; TCRdb's D call, TRBD1, is unchecked because there is no DNA. The CDR3 contains 15 residues. Germline-derived CDR1 and CDR2 are SGHRS and YFSETQ. CDR3 sequence: CASSLGPGATLEAFF.

By frequency, this clonotype registers medium-sized (0.01 to 0.1%). This chain joins TRBV10-3 and TRBJ2-3; TCRdb reports TRBD2, a call that lacks DNA to check it against. The CDR3 length is 14 residues. The germline gives CDR1 ENHRY, CDR2 SYGVKD. This CDR3 is CAISGTGEYGTQYF.

The rearrangement uses TRBV29-1 and TRBJ2-7; TCRdb reports TRBD1, a call that lacks DNA to check it against. The CDR3 is 14 residues long. The germline gives CDR1 SQVTM, CDR2 ANQGSEA. The CDR3 reads CSVRQDLGPYEQYF.

This clonotype is deemed large by its frequency. V gene TRBV28 combines with J gene TRBJ2-1; the TCRdb call, TRBD2, lacks DNA for checking. Germline V gives CDR1 MDHEN, CDR2 SYDVKM. This CDR3 has 14 amino acids. The CDR3 reads CASSLLAAYHEQFF.

The V call is TRBV9, the J call TRBJ2-5; the D call from TCRdb, TRBD1, cannot be confirmed without DNA. This CDR3 is 15 amino acids long. Germline values: CDR1 SGDLS, CDR2 YYNGEE. The CDR3 loop is CASSVGQGGGETQYF.

This clonotype is identified as medium-sized from frequency. The rearrangement uses TRBV30 and TRBJ2-1. CDR3 length: 13 residues. The germline V gene has CDR1 GTSNPN and CDR2 SVGIG (reference sequence). The CDR3 loop reads CAWSPATYNEQFF. Full variable domain (missing parts from reference TRBV30 and TRBJ2-1): SQTIHQWPATLVQPVGSPLSLECTVEGTSNPNLYWYRQAAGRGLQLLFYSVGIGQISSEVPQNLSASRPQDRQFILSSKKLLLSDSGFYLCAWSPATYNEQFFGPGTRLTVL.

By frequency, this clonotype registers medium-sized. The rearrangement uses TRBV20-1 and TRBJ2-3; TCRdb calls TRBD1, which cannot be checked without DNA. CDR1 DFQATT and CDR2 SNEGSKA come from the germline V gene (reference sequence). The CDR3 is 15 residues long. CDR3 in amino acids: CSARVGGTSTDTQYF.

This clonotype is identified as medium-sized from frequency. The chain uses TRBV7-8 and TRBJ2-5; the D call of TRBD2 rests on TCRdb alone, since no DNA is present to check it. The CDR3 is 14 residues long. The germline gives CDR1 SGHVS, CDR2 FQNEAQ. CDR3 sequence: CASSHLAAHETQYF.

V and J are TRBV6-5 and TRBJ1-1. The germline gives CDR1 MNHEY, CDR2 SVGAGI. This CDR3 has 14 amino acids. Here the CDR3 reads CASSYRQLNTEAFF.